These T cell receptor beta chains were read from a single sample in a study of graft-versus-host responses after intestinal transplantation. Only in-frame clones appear in the TCRdb table, and some are missing; sequencing was by immunoSEQ multiplex PCR. The sample yields 77,000 or so clones, approximately 92% seen once. The sequenced sample was PBMCs, obtained 98 days after intestinal transplantation. The source of these receptors is a human patient who received an intestinal transplant, so some T cells may come from the graft donor. The CDR3 runs from the conserved cysteine through the conserved F or W. The D gene is left open where the match is weak. Clone size is stated in some rows and not others, as once, few, many or a class when expanded.

J gene: TRBJ2-3
clone size: NA
D gene: TRBD2
V gene: TRBV6-5
CDR3 protein: CASNRGGAGDTQYF
CDR3 DNA: TGTGCCAGCAATCGCGGGGGGGCGGGAGATACGCAGTATTTT

J gene: TRBJ2-2
clone size: NA
D gene: NA
V gene: TRBV5-1
CDR3 protein: CASSLGGRTGELFF
CDR3 DNA: TGCGCCAGCAGCTTGGGGGGTCGGACCGGGGAGCTGTTTTTT

J gene: TRBJ2-7
clone size: once
D gene: NA
V gene: TRBV10-1
CDR3 protein: CASSEVRVAYEQYF
CDR3 DNA: TGCGCCAGCAGTGAGGTGAGGGTAGCCTACGAGCAGTACTTC

J gene: TRBJ2-6
clone size: NA
D gene: TRBD1
V gene: TRBV7-6
CDR3 protein: CASTKFETGGAGANVLTF
CDR3 DNA: TGTGCCAGCACCAAATTTGAGACAGGGGGGGCAGGGGCCAACGTCCTGACTTTC

J gene: TRBJ1-2
clone size: NA
D gene: NA
V gene: TRBV6-1
CDR3 protein: CASSYGDGYTF
CDR3 DNA: TGTGCCAGCAGCTACGGAGATGGCTACACCTTC

J gene: TRBJ1-6
clone size: NA
D gene: NA
V gene: TRBV5-6
CDR3 protein: CASSLDRNSPLHF
CDR3 DNA: TGTGCCAGCAGCTTGGACAGAAATTCACCCCTCCACTTT

J gene: TRBJ2-5
clone size: once
D gene: NA
V gene: TRBV6-1
CDR3 protein: CASSEQGSQETQYF
CDR3 DNA: TGTGCCAGCAGTGAACAGGGAAGCCAAGAGACCCAGTACTTC

J gene: TRBJ2-1
clone size: NA
D gene: TRBD2
V gene: TRBV6-1
CDR3 protein: CASNPIAGLYNEQFF
CDR3 DNA: TGTGCCAGCAACCCAATAGCGGGTCTCTACAATGAGCAGTTCTTC

J gene: TRBJ1-2
clone size: NA
D gene: NA
V gene: TRBV15
CDR3 protein: CATSRAGSANPSGYGYTF
CDR3 DNA: TGTGCCACCAGCAGAGCTGGGTCAGCAAACCCCTCTGGGTATGGCTACACCTTC

J gene: TRBJ2-4
clone size: NA
D gene: NA
V gene: TRBV21-1
CDR3 protein: CASRFSGRVIQLAKNIQYF
CDR3 DNA: TGTGCCAGCAGATTTAGTGGGCGAGTTATACAACTAGCCAAAAACATTCAGTACTTC

J gene: TRBJ2-7
clone size: NA
D gene: NA
V gene: TRBV21-1
CDR3 protein: CASSKVVADRQACEQYF
CDR3 DNA: TGTGCCAGCAGCAAAGTCGTCGCGGACAGGCAAGCATGCGAGCAGTACTTC

J gene: TRBJ1-2
clone size: NA
D gene: NA
V gene: TRBV28
CDR3 protein: CASSTRVNYGYTF
CDR3 DNA: TGTGCCAGCAGTACCCGGGTGAACTATGGCTACACCTTC

J gene: TRBJ2-7
clone size: NA
D gene: TRBD1
V gene: TRBV18
CDR3 protein: CASSPATGGLYEQYF
CDR3 DNA: TGTGCCAGCTCACCAGCTACAGGGGGCCTTTACGAGCAGTACTTC

J gene: TRBJ2-1
clone size: NA
D gene: TRBD2
V gene: TRBV6-5
CDR3 protein: CASSYQRGSYNEQFF
CDR3 DNA: TGTGCCAGCAGTTATCAGCGGGGCTCCTACAATGAGCAGTTCTTC

J gene: TRBJ1-1
clone size: NA
D gene: NA
V gene: TRBV19
CDR3 protein: CASSIMRGRGNTEAFF
CDR3 DNA: TGTGCCAGTAGTATCATGCGGGGCCGTGGTAACACTGAAGCTTTCTTT

J gene: TRBJ2-7
clone size: NA
D gene: NA
V gene: TRBV5-8
CDR3 protein: CASINVVGSSYEQYF
CDR3 DNA: TGTGCCAGCATAAATGTGGTCGGGAGCTCCTACGAGCAGTACTTC

J gene: TRBJ2-3
clone size: NA
D gene: TRBD2
V gene: TRBV5-1
CDR3 protein: CASSSFGTSGGNPDTQYF
CDR3 DNA: TGCGCCAGCAGCTCCTTCGGGACTAGCGGGGGCAACCCAGATACGCAGTATTTT

J gene: TRBJ1-1
clone size: NA
D gene: TRBD1
V gene: TRBV28
CDR3 protein: CASNPFYGQGMNTEAFF
CDR3 DNA: TGTGCCAGCAATCCTTTCTACGGACAGGGGATGAACACTGAAGCTTTCTTT

J gene: TRBJ2-3
clone size: NA
D gene: TRBD1
V gene: TRBV2
CDR3 protein: CASSDTPTGPPTDTQYF
CDR3 DNA: TGTGCCAGCAGTGATACTCCGACAGGGCCTCCCACAGATACGCAGTATTTT

J gene: TRBJ2-2
clone size: NA
D gene: NA
V gene: TRBV6-4
CDR3 protein: CASSDSPTGELFF
CDR3 DNA: TGTGCCAGCAGTGACTCCCCCACCGGGGAGCTGTTTTTT

J gene: TRBJ1-1
clone size: NA
D gene: NA
V gene: TRBV6-5
CDR3 protein: CASSYWPGSTEAFF
CDR3 DNA: TGTGCCAGCAGTTACTGGCCGGGGAGCACTGAAGCTTTCTTT

J gene: TRBJ2-7
clone size: NA
D gene: TRBD1
V gene: TRBV4-1
CDR3 protein: CASSRGQGAYEQYF
CDR3 DNA: TGCGCCAGCAGCCGCGGACAGGGGGCATACGAGCAGTACTTC

J gene: TRBJ2-5
clone size: NA
D gene: NA
V gene: TRBV2
CDR3 protein: CASRGTSPLQTQYF
CDR3 DNA: TGTGCCAGCAGGGGGACGTCACCTCTTCAGACCCAGTACTTC

J gene: TRBJ1-4
clone size: NA
D gene: NA
V gene: TRBV27
CDR3 protein: CATKPQGAVGLIKLFF
CDR3 DNA: TGTGCCACTAAGCCGCAGGGTGCGGTCGGACTCATAAAACTGTTTTTT

J gene: TRBJ2-7
clone size: once
D gene: TRBD2
V gene: TRBV2
CDR3 protein: CASSGTSGSRVFYEQYF
CDR3 DNA: TGTGCCAGCAGTGGGACTAGCGGGAGTAGGGTATTCTACGAGCAGTACTTC

J gene: TRBJ2-5
clone size: once
D gene: NA
V gene: TRBV16
CDR3 protein: CASSLDGQTQYF
CDR3 DNA: TGTGCCAGCAGCCTCGACGGCCAGACCCAGTACTTC

J gene: TRBJ2-1
clone size: NA
D gene: TRBD2
V gene: TRBV5-4
CDR3 protein: CASSLRLAVLGNEQFF
CDR3 DNA: TGTGCCAGCAGCTTGAGACTAGCGGTCCTGGGGAATGAGCAGTTCTTC

J gene: TRBJ2-5
clone size: NA
D gene: NA
V gene: TRBV19
CDR3 protein: CASSGGREGQETQYF
CDR3 DNA: TGTGCCTCATCCGGGGGCAGGGAAGGCCAAGAGACCCAGTACTTC

J gene: TRBJ2-5
clone size: NA
D gene: NA
V gene: TRBV2
CDR3 protein: CASSARTVQETQYF
CDR3 DNA: TGTGCCAGCAGTGCACGGACAGTCCAAGAGACCCAGTACTTC

J gene: TRBJ2-1
clone size: once
D gene: TRBD2
V gene: TRBV11-2
CDR3 protein: CASNNQGLAGGNEQFF
CDR3 DNA: TGTGCCAGCAACAACCAGGGACTAGCGGGGGGCAATGAGCAGTTCTTC

J gene: TRBJ2-6
clone size: NA
D gene: TRBD1
V gene: TRBV2
CDR3 protein: CARLNRGSDGANVLTF
CDR3 DNA: TGTGCCAGGTTAAACAGGGGAAGCGATGGGGCCAACGTCCTGACTTTC

J gene: TRBJ2-1
clone size: NA
D gene: TRBD2
V gene: TRBV2
CDR3 protein: CASSEVPGGVRYNEQFF
CDR3 DNA: TGTGCCAGCAGTGAAGTTCCGGGAGGTGTTAGGTACAATGAGCAGTTCTTC

J gene: TRBJ1-1
clone size: once
D gene: TRBD1
V gene: TRBV6-1
CDR3 protein: CASSSPTGGYTEAFF
CDR3 DNA: TGTGCCAGCAGTTCCCCGACAGGGGGCTACACTGAAGCTTTCTTT

J gene: TRBJ1-2
clone size: NA
D gene: TRBD1
V gene: TRBV28
CDR3 protein: CASSTGTGAGYTF
CDR3 DNA: TGTGCCAGCAGCACCGGGACAGGGGCTGGCTACACCTTC

J gene: TRBJ2-3
clone size: NA
D gene: TRBD2
V gene: TRBV5-4
CDR3 protein: CASSLAGREISSTDTQYF
CDR3 DNA: TGTGCCAGCAGCTTGGCCGGGCGGGAGATTTCTAGCACAGATACGCAGTATTTT

J gene: TRBJ2-5
clone size: once
D gene: NA
V gene: TRBV9
CDR3 protein: CASSVGGEETQYF
CDR3 DNA: TGTGCCAGCAGCGTAGGGGGAGAGGAGACCCAGTACTTC

J gene: TRBJ2-3
clone size: NA
D gene: TRBD1
V gene: TRBV28
CDR3 protein: CASSRLRLDRGLPDTQYF
CDR3 DNA: TGTGCCAGCAGCCGACTCCGACTGGACAGGGGGCTCCCAGATACGCAGTATTTT

J gene: TRBJ1-5
clone size: NA
D gene: TRBD1
V gene: TRBV6-1
CDR3 protein: CASSEVRGHQPQHF
CDR3 DNA: TGTGCCAGCAGTGAAGTGAGGGGGCACCAGCCCCAGCATTTT

J gene: TRBJ2-2
clone size: NA
D gene: NA
V gene: TRBV4-1
CDR3 protein: CASSLDTTLPGELFF
CDR3 DNA: TGCGCCAGCAGCCTCGACACAACCTTACCCGGGGAGCTGTTTTTT

J gene: TRBJ1-1
clone size: NA
D gene: NA
V gene: TRBV7-3
CDR3 protein: CASSLLGVNTEAFF
CDR3 DNA: TGTGCCAGCAGCTTATTAGGCGTGAACACTGAAGCTTTCTTT

J gene: TRBJ2-7
clone size: NA
D gene: NA
V gene: TRBV16
CDR3 protein: CASSPGSSYEQYF
CDR3 DNA: TGTGCCAGCAGTCCAGGGAGCTCCTACGAGCAGTACTTC

J gene: TRBJ1-1
clone size: NA
D gene: TRBD1
V gene: TRBV9
CDR3 protein: CASSDKGAGVNTEAFF
CDR3 DNA: TGTGCCAGCAGCGATAAGGGGGCAGGGGTGAACACTGAAGCTTTCTTT

J gene: TRBJ2-4
clone size: NA
D gene: NA
V gene: TRBV28
CDR3 protein: CASSLWDKTKNIQYF
CDR3 DNA: TGTGCCAGCAGTTTATGGGACAAAACCAAAAACATTCAGTACTTC

J gene: TRBJ1-5
clone size: NA
D gene: NA
V gene: TRBV7-2
CDR3 protein: CASSFTPNSNQPQHF
CDR3 DNA: TGTGCCAGCAGCTTTACCCCAAATAGCAATCAGCCCCAGCATTTT

J gene: TRBJ2-7
clone size: NA
D gene: NA
V gene: TRBV7-9
CDR3 protein: CASSPTRGASYEQYF
CDR3 DNA: TGTGCCAGCAGCCCTACTAGGGGGGCCTCCTACGAGCAGTACTTC

J gene: TRBJ2-3
clone size: NA
D gene: NA
V gene: TRBV12-2
CDR3 protein: CASRLGLAPTDTQYF
CDR3 DNA: TGTGCAAGTCGCTTAGGACTAGCGCCCACAGATACGCAGTATTTT

J gene: TRBJ1-1
clone size: NA
D gene: TRBD1
V gene: TRBV19
CDR3 protein: CASSPAGQGGRTEAFF
CDR3 DNA: TGTGCCAGTAGTCCAGCGGGACAGGGGGGACGCACTGAAGCTTTCTTT